The 11 T cell receptor beta chains below all came from one sample that was sequenced in a study of shared clonotypes between healthy human individuals. The method was immunoSEQ multiplex PCR; TCRdb's version includes in-frame clones alone and lacks a portion of them. The sample records about 2 million clones, roughly 94% being singletons. Positively selected for CCR7, the CD45RO-negative cells used as naive CD8 cells excluded terminally differentiated effector memory CD45RA+ cells. Sequencing was done on a sample of naive CD8+ T cells sorted from blood. Source of these receptors: a man aged 18 to 35 in good health.

The chain carries TRBV5-4 and TRBJ2-5; 8 bases map to TRBD1. With 4 bases clipped from V and 3 bases from J, the junction kept 5 bases outside the gene matches. Germline V gene data show CDR1 as SGHNT and CDR2 as YYREEE (reference sequence). The CDR3 extends over 14 amino acids. The CDR3: CASSADRVEETQYF. DNA for the CDR3: TGTGCCAGCAGCGCGGACAGGGTTGAAGAGACCCAGTACTTC. The variable domain in full, with the rest retrieved from reference TRBV5-4 and TRBJ2-5, is ETGVTQSPTHLIKTRGQQVTLRCSSQSGHNTVSWYQQALGQGPQFIFQYYREEENGRGNFPPRFSGLQFPNYSSELNVNALELDDSALYLCASSADRVEETQYFGPGTRLLVL.

CDR3 sequence reads: CASSPENTYEQYF. In nucleotides, the CDR3 is TGTGCCAGCAGCCCGGAAAACACCTACGAGCAGTACTTC. The chain has TRBV5-4 and TRBJ2-7; D unresolved. The CDR3 runs to 13 residues. Trimming removed 4 bases at V and 2 bases at J, with 10 bases between. Germline V gene lookup returns CDR1 SGHNT and CDR2 YYREEE (reference sequence).

This clone was detected once. This chain joins TRBV4-1 and TRBJ2-7, with 13 bases lining up with TRBD2. V dropped 4 bases and J dropped 7; count of bases not matched to a gene: 4. The CDR3 spans 14 residues. Germline V gene data show CDR1 as MGHRA and CDR2 as YSYEKL. The CDR3 nucleotides read TGCGCCAGCAGCCGTGGACTAGCGGGGGAAGAGCAGTACTTC. Translating it yields CASSRGLAGEEQYF.

The chain couples TRBV9 to TRBJ1-5; D ambiguous. CDR3 length equals 14 residues. CDR1 is SGDLS, CDR2 YYNGEE, per germline. V lost 0 bases and J lost 5, with 9 bases in between. Here the CDR3 DNA reads TGTGCCAGCAGCGTAGGTGCGGGTTATCAGCCCCAGCATTTT. Translated: CASSVGAGYQPQHF. The variable domain in full, completed from reference TRBV9 and TRBJ1-5, reads DSGVTQTPKHLITATGQRVTLRCSPRSGDLSVYWYQQSLDQGLQFLIQYYNGEERAKGNILERFSAQQFPDLHSELNLSSLELGDSALYFCASSVGAGYQPQHFGDGTRLSIL.

V and J are TRBV14 and TRBJ1-2; D is ambiguous. With 5 bases removed from V and 4 bases from J, the gap between germline ends came to 11 bases. This CDR3 has 13 amino acids. The germline V gene has CDR1 SGHDN and CDR2 FVKESK. The CDR3 region is CASSIGLSYGYTF. CDR3 DNA: TGTGCCAGCAGCATAGGACTTTCCTATGGCTACACCTTC.

This rearrangement joins TRBV14 to TRBJ1-4; tentative D call: TRBD1 (5 bases). The ends were cut back, 1 base at V and 5 bases at J, with 11 bases in the middle. Germline CDR1 SGHDN, CDR2 FVKESK. This CDR3 comprises 15 residues. The CDR3 nucleotides read TGTGCCAGCAGCCAAGTCATCGGGGGAAATGAAAAACTGTTTTTT. Protein sequence: CASSQVIGGNEKLFF. Complete variable domain (other parts from reference TRBV14 and TRBJ1-4): EAGVTQFPSHSVIEKGQTVTLRCDPISGHDNLYWYRRVMGKEIKFLLHFVKESKQDESGMPNNRFLAERTGGTYSTLKVQPAELEDSGVYFCASSQVIGGNEKLFFGSGTQLSVL.

The chain recombines TRBV29-1 with TRBJ2-1; D is perhaps TRBD2 (5 bases). Trimming pared 8 bases from V and 12 bases from J, leaving 14 bases between. Germline V gene sequence: CDR1 SQVTM, CDR2 ANQGSEA. The CDR3 consists of 10 residues. The CDR3 nucleotides read TGCAGCCATGCCGGAGGTGGGCAGTTCTTC. Its translation: CSHAGGGQFF.

The chain is built from TRBV6-6 and TRBJ1-5; 8 bases are a match to TRBD1. Germline V gene data show CDR1 as MNHNY and CDR2 as SVGAGI (reference sequence). The length of the CDR3 is 14 residues. V dropped 3 bases and J dropped 5; count of bases not matched to a gene: 3. Here the CDR3 reads CASSYQGADQPQHF. CDR3 nucleotide sequence: TGTGCCAGCAGTTATCAGGGGGCAGATCAGCCCCAGCATTTT.

About this clone: Germline is not matched at one junction end, which may reflect a read error. V is TRBV4-1 and J is TRBJ1-2; no definite D call. The germline V gene encodes CDR1 MGHRA and CDR2 YSYEKL. This CDR3 comprises 14 residues. CDR3 residues: CASSKDILVHGYTF. As DNA, the CDR3 is TGCGCCAGCAGCAAAGACATTCTGGTACATGGCTACACCTTC.

The rearrangement joins TRBV13 to TRBJ1-5; the D is unclear. Germline CDR1 is PRHDT and CDR2 is FYEKMQ (reference sequence). With 0 bases removed from V and 2 bases from J, the gap between germline ends came to 11 bases. There are 16 residues in the CDR3. The CDR3 DNA follows: TGTGCCAGCAGCTTAGGTCCCATAACGGGCAATCAGCCCCAGCATTTT. This translates into CASSLGPITGNQPQHF.

As concerns this clone: Other DNA variants within this sample encode the same CDR3. This CDR3 is CASRPTENTEAFF. The CDR3 coding sequence is TGTGCCAGTAGGCCCACAGAGAACACTGAAGCTTTCTTT. The chain is built from TRBV19 and TRBJ1-1; D gene ambiguous. V was clipped by 6 bases and J by 1 base, with 9 bases between them. The CDR3 extends over 13 amino acids. CDR1 and CDR2 (germline): LNHDA, SQIVND (reference sequence).